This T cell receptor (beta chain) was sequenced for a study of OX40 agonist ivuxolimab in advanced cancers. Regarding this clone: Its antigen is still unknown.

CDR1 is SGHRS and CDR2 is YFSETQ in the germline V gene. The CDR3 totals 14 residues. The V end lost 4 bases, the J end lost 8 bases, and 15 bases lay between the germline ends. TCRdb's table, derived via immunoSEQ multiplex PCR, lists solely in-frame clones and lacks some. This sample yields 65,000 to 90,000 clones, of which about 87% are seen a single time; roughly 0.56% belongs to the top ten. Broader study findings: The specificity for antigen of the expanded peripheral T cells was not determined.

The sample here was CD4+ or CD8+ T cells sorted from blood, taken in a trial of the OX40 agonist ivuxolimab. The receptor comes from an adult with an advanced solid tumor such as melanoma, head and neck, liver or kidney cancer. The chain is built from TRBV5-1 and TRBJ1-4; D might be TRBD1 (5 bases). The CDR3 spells CASSAGPGGEKLFF. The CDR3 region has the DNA TGCGCCAGCAGCGCGGGACCCGGAGGGGAAAAACTGTTTTTT.